This T cell receptor (beta chain) was sequenced in a study of T cell changes during pregnancy in multiple sclerosis. Trimming removed 2 bases at V and 8 bases at J, with 16 bases between. This CDR3 is built from 15 residues. Germline CDR1 is MNHEY and CDR2 is SVGAGI. Measured with immunoSEQ multiplex PCR; TCRdb has only the in-frame clones, and not every one. The table shows 43,000 or so clones, with 90% to 95% occurring only once. This sequence was found in a female donor with multiple sclerosis, enrolled in a pregnancy study. The sequences come from peripheral blood, collected in the third trimester of pregnancy. This sequence joins TRBV6-5 and TRBJ2-1; D unclear. CDR3 DNA: TGTGCCAGCAGTTACGGGCCCCGGCCAGGTGATGAGCAGTTCTTC. It codes for CASSYGPRPGDEQFF.